This T cell receptor (beta chain) was identified during a study of blood T cells in healthy people across ages. Overall study context: About one barcoded beta molecule per two T cells was the capture yield of template switching. General study results and limits: It was not possible, with unsorted PBMCs, to conclusively compare naive and antigen-experienced cells.

This clonotype was seen a handful of times. The antigen remains unidentified. The CDR3 runs 16 residues. V was pared by 8 bases and J by 4 bases, with 8 bases of the junction left unmatched. Per germline, CDR1 SGHTA and CDR2 FQGNSA. Using a J-beta primer mix together with a sample-barcoded 5' primer, a second PCR was run for roughly 6 to 11 cycles. TCRdb reanalysed the 5' RACE reads using MiXCR and keeps one entry per CDR3 protein. In the table there are 1.5 million to 2 million distinct CDR3 sequences, about 31% of which are singletons. The sample, about 10 milliliters of peripheral blood, was drawn from each donor.

This sequence was found in a woman under 40 in good health. The V call is TRBV7-2, the J call TRBJ2-1; 13 bases fit TRBD2. The sample comprised blood. CDR3 nucleotide sequence: TGTGCCAGCGGAGGACTAGCGGGAGACTTTTACAATGAGCAGTTCTTC. This codes for CASGGLAGDFYNEQFF.